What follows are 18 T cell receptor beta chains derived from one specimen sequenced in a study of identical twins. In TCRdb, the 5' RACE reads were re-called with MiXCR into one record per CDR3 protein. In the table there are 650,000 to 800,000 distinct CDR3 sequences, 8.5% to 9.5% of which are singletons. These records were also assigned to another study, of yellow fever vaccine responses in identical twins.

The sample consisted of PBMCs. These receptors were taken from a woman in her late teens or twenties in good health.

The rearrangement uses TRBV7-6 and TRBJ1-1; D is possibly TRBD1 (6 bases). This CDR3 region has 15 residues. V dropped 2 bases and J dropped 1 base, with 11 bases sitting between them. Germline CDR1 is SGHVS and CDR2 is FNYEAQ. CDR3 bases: TGTGCCAGCAGCTTAAATAAACAGGGGAACACTGAAGCTTTCTTT. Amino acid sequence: CASSLNKQGNTEAFF.

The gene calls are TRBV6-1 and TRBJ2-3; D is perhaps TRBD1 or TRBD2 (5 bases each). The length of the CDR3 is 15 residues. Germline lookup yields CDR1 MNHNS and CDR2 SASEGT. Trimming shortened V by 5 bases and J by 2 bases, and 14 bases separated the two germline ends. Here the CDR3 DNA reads TGTGCCAGCAGTCGATCCGGGACGACCACAGATACGCAGTATTTT. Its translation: CASSRSGTTTDTQYF.

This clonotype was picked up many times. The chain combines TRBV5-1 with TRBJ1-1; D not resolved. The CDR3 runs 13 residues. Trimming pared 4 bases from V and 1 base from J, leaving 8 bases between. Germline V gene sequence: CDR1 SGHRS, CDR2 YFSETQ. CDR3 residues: CASSGSRNTEAFF. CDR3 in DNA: TGCGCCAGCAGCGGAAGCAGGAACACTGAAGCTTTCTTT.

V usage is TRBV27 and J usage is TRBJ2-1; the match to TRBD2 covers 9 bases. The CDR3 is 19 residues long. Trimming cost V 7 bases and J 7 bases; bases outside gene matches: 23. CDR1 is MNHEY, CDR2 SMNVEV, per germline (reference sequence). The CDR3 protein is CASTMEASGIPPYKNEQFF. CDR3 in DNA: TGTGCCAGCACCATGGAGGCTAGCGGGATACCCCCCTACAAGAATGAGCAGTTCTTC.

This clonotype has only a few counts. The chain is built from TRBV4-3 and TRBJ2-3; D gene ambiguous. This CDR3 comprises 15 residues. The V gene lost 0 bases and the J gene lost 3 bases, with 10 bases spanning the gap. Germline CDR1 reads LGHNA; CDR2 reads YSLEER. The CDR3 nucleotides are TGCGCCAGCAGCCAAGATCAGGTTCCGACAGATACGCAGTATTTT. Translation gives CASSQDQVPTDTQYF.

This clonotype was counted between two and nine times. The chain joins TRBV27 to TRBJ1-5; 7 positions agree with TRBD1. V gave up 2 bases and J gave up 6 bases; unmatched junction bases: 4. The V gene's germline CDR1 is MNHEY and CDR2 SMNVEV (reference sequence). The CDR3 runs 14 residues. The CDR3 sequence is CASSLQGEGQPQHF. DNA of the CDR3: TGTGCCAGCAGTTTACAGGGGGAAGGTCAGCCCCAGCATTTT.

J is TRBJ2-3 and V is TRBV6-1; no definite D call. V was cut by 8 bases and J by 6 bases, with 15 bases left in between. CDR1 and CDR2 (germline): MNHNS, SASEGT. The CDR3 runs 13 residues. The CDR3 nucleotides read TGTGCCAGCGGAATCGGGTACACGGATACGCAGTATTTT. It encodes CASGIGYTDTQYF.

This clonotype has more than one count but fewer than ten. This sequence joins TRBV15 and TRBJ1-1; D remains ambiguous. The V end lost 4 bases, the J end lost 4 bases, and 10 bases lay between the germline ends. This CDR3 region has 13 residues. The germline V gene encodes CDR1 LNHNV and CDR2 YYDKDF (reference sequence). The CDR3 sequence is CATSTTAFTEAFF. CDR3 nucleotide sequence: TGTGCCACCAGCACTACAGCTTTCACTGAAGCTTTCTTT. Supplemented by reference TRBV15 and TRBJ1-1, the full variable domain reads DAMVIQNPRYQVTQFGKPVTLSCSQTLNHNVMYWYQQKSSQAPKLLFHYYDKDFNNEADTPDNFQSRRPNTSFCFLDIRSPGLGDTAMYLCATSTTAFTEAFFGQGTRLTVV.

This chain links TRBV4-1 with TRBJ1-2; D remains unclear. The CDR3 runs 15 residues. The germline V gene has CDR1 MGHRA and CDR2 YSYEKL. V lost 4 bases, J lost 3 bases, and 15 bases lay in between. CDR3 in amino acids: CASSPPGSGYYGYTF. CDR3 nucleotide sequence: TGCGCCAGCAGCCCTCCGGGCTCTGGATACTATGGCTACACCTTC.

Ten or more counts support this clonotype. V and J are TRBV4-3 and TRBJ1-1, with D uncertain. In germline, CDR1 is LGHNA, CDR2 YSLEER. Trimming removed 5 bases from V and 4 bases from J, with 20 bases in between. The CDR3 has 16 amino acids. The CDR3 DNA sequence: TGCGCCAGCAGCGGTCTAAGTTGGGGATCGGGCACTGAAGCTTTCTTT. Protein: CASSGLSWGSGTEAFF.

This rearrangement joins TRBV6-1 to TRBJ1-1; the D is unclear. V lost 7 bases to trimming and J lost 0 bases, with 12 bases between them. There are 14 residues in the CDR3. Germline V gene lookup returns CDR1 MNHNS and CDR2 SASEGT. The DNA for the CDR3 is TGTGCCAGCAAGACCGACATTTTGAACACTGAAGCTTTCTTT. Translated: CASKTDILNTEAFF.

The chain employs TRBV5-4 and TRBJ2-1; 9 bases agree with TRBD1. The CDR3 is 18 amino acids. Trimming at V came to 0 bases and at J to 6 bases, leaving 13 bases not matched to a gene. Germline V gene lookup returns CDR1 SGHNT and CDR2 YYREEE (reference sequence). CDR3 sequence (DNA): TGTGCCAGCAGCTTGGGGGCCTACCCGGGACAGGGAAGCAATGAGCAGTTCTTC. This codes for CASSLGAYPGQGSNEQFF.

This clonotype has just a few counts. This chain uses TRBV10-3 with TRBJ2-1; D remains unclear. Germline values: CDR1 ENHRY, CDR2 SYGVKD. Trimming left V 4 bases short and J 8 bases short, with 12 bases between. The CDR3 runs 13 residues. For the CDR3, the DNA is TGTGCCATCAGTGTGCAAGACTGGGATGAGCAGTTCTTC. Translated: CAISVQDWDEQFF.

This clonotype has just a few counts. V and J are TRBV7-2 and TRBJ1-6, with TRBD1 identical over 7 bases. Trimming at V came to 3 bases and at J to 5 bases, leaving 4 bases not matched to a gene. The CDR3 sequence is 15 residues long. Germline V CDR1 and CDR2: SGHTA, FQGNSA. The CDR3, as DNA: TGTGCCAGCAGCTTGGGGACAGTGAATAATTCACCCCTCCACTTT. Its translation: CASSLGTVNNSPLHF.

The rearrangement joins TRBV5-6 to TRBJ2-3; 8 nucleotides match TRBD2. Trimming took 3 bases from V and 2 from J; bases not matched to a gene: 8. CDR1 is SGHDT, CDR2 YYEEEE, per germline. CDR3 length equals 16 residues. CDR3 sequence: CASSSIGGVITDTQYF. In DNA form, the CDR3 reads TGTGCCAGCAGCTCGATCGGGGGGGTGATCACAGATACGCAGTATTTT.

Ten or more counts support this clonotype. The CDR3 loop is CASSPGTDSYEQYF. DNA for the CDR3: TGTGCCAGCTCACCGGGCACGGACAGCTACGAGCAGTACTTC. This sequence joins TRBV18 and TRBJ2-7; D is possibly TRBD1 (6 bases). This CDR3 has 14 residues. V was shortened by 3 bases and J by 3 bases, with 12 bases between the two germline ends. CDR1 and CDR2 from the germline V gene are KGHSH and LQKENI.

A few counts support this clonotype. CDR3 loop: CASSPATGDETQYF. DNA of the CDR3: TGCGCCAGCAGCCCTGCCACGGGAGATGAGACCCAGTACTTC. This chain uses TRBV4-3 with TRBJ2-5, with D possibly TRBD2 on 6 matching bases. Germline-derived CDR1 and CDR2 are LGHNA and YSLEER. The CDR3 is 14 residues long. Trimming removed 4 bases from V and 5 bases from J, with 14 bases in between.

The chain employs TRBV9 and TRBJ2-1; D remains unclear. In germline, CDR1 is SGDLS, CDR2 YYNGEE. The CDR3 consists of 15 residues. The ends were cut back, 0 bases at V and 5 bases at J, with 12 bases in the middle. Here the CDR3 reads CASSVGPPIHNEQFF. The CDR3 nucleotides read TGTGCCAGCAGCGTAGGCCCCCCTATCCACAATGAGCAGTTCTTC.